Included here is one TCR beta chain sequence, with context. The antigen remains unidentified. The sample belongs to a study of T cell repertoires in cytomegalovirus infection. Study summary: It was the public TCR beta signatures that indicated both CMV infection and matching HLA type.

TCRdb recomputed calls from the reads with MiXCR, one row per CDR3 protein. The sample consists of about 150,000 distinct CDR3 sequences, 23% of them appearing once. Study observations and caveats: Individuals carrying CMV plus the relevant HLA were identified by cumulative frequency of public TCR beta families. CMV-specific TCR beta clonotypes restricted by HLA-C were the ones dominating the ex vivo response.

Trimming took off 8 bases at V and 8 bases at J, with 13 bases between the two ends. There are 11 residues in the CDR3. Germline CDR1 is MDHEN and CDR2 is SYDVKM. Sequenced material: PBMCs. This receptor was taken from a human donor in good health (CMV status not recorded). Some clones in this sample may be carry-over from other donors' samples. The chain has TRBV28 and TRBJ2-7; D possibly matches TRBD1 or TRBD2 (5 bases each). DNA of the CDR3: TGTGCCAGCGGGAGTGGGACCAAGCAGTACTTC. Translated, it gives CASGSGTKQYF.